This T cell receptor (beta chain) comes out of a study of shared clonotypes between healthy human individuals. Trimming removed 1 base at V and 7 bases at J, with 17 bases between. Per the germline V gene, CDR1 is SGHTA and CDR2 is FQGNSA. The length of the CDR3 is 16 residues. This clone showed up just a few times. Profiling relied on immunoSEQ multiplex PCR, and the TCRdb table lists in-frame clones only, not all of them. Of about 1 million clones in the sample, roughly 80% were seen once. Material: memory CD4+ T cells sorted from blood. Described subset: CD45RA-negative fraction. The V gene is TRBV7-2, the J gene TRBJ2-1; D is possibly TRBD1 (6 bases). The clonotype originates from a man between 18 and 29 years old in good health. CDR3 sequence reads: CASSLDFRGRPNEQFF. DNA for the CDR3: TGTGCCAGCAGCTTAGATTTCAGGGGACGACCGAATGAGCAGTTCTTC.